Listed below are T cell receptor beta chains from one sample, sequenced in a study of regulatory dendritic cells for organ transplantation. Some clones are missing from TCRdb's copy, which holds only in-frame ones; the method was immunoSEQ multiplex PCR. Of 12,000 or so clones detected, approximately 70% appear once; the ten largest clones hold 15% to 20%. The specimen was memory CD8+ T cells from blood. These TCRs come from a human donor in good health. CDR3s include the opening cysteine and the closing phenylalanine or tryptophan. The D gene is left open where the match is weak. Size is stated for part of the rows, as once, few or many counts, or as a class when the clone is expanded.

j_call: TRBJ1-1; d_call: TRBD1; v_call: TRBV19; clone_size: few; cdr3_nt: TGTGCCAGTAGACGCCCGGGACAGGGGCTGAACACTGAAGCTTTCTTT; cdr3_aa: CASRRPGQGLNTEAFF
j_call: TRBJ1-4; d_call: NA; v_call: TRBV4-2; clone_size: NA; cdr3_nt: TGTGCCAGCAGCCCGACAACGGATCTCCTGTTTTTT; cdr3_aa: CASSPTTDLLFF
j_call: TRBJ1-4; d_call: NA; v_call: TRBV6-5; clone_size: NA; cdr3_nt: TGTGCCAGCCGTACGGGGGATGCTGAAAAACTGTTTTTT; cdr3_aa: CASRTGDAEKLFF
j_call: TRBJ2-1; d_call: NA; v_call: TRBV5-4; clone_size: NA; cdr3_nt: TGTGCCAGCAGCTTGTTAGGTGACAATGAGCAGTTCTTC; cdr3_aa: CASSLLGDNEQFF
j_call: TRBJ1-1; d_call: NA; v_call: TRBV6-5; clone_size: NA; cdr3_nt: TGTGCCAGCAGTGGACGCACTCCCGAAGCTTTCTTT; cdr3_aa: CASSGRTPEAFF
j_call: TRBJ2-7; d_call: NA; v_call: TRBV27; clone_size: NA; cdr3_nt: TGTGCCAGCAGTTTATTGGGGGCTTACCACGAGCAGTACTTC; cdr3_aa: CASSLLGAYHEQYF
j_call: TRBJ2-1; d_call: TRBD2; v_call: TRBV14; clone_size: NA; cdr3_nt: TGTGCCAGCAGCCAACGAAGGCCCTTTATAGCGGGACATCCCTACAATGAGCAGTTCTTC; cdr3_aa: CASSQRRPFIAGHPYNEQFF
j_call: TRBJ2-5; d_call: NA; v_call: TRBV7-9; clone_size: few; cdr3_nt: TGTGCCAGCAGCCCCCCCCTATTGGGGGAGACCCAGTACTTC; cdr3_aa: CASSPPLLGETQYF
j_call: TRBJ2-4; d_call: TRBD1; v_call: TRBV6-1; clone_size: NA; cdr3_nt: TGTGCCAGCAGTGGCCGGGACAGGGAAGGACTATTAGCCAAAAACATTCAGTACTTC; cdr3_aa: CASSGRDREGLLAKNIQYF
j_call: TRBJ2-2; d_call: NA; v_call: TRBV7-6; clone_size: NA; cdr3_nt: TGTGCCAGCAGCTGGTCAGTGAACACCGGGGAGCTGTTTTTT; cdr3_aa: CASSWSVNTGELFF
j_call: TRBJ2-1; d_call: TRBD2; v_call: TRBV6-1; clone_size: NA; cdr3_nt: TGTGCCAGCAGTGTCGGGACTAGCGGGGGGGCTAATGAGCAGTTCTTC; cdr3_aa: CASSVGTSGGANEQFF
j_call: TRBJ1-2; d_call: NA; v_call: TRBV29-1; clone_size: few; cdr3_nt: TGCAGCGTTCCAATAACGGACCGCCCGGGCTACACCTTC; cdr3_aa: CSVPITDRPGYTF
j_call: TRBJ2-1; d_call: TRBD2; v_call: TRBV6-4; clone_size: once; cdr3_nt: TGTGCCAGCAGTGACTCGACGGCTAGCGGGGGGGCAGATGAGCAGTTCTTC; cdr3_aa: CASSDSTASGGADEQFF
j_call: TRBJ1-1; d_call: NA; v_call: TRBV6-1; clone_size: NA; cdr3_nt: TGTGCCAGCAGTTTCGGCGTCACTGAAGCTTTCTTT; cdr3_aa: CASSFGVTEAFF
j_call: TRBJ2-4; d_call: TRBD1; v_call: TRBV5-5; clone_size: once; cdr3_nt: TGTGCCAGCAGTTCGGGACAGGGGGCAGACATTCAGTACTTC; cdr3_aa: CASSSGQGADIQYF
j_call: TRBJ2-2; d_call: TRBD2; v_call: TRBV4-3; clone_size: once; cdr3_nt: TGCGCCAGCAGCCAGAGGACTAGCGGGAGGTACACCGGGGAGCTGTTTTTT; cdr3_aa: CASSQRTSGRYTGELFF
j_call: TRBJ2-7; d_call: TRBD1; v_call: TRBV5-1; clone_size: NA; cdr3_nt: TGCGCCAGCAGCCCCCGACAGGGTTGGGTTGTGGACGAGCAGTACTTC; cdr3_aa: CASSPRQGWVVDEQYF
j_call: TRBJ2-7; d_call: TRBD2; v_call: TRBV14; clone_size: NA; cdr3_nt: TGTGCCAGCAGTCTCGGGACTAGCTTCCAGAGCTCCTACGAGCAGTACTTC; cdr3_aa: CASSLGTSFQSSYEQYF
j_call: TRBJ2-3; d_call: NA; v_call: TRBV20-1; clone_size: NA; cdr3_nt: TGCAGTGCCACCATAGATACGCAGTATTTT; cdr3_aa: CSATIDTQYF
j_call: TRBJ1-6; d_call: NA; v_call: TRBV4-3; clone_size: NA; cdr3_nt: TGCGCCAGCAGCCAAGATATATTGTGGGGTTCACCCCTCCACTTT; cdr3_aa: CASSQDILWGSPLHF
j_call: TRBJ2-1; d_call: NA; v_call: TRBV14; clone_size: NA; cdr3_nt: TGTGCCAGCAGCCAAGATCGGCGTAGCTCCTACAATGAGCAGTTCTTC; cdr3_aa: CASSQDRRSSYNEQFF
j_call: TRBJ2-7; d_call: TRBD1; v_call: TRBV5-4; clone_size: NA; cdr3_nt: TGTGCCAGCAGGTCACTCGGACAGGGAGCCTACGAGCAGTACTTC; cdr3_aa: CASRSLGQGAYEQYF
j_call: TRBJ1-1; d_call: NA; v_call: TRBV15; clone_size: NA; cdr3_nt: TGTGCCACCAGCAGAGAACCGTGGGGGGCTTTGAACACTGAAGCTTTCTTT; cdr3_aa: CATSREPWGALNTEAFF
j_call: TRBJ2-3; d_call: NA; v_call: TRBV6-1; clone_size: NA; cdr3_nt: TGTGCCAGCAGTGTCCCCCAAACACAGGTCCTTGATACGCAGTATTTT; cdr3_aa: CASSVPQTQVLDTQYF
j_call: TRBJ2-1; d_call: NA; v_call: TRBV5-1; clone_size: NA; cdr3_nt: TGCGCCAGCGGCCAAAACCTGGGGCGGTCCTACAATGAGCAGTTCTTC; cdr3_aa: CASGQNLGRSYNEQFF
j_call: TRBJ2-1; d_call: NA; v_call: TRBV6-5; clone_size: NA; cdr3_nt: TGTGCCAGCAGCTCCCATTCCTACAATGAGCAGTTCTTC; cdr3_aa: CASSSHSYNEQFF
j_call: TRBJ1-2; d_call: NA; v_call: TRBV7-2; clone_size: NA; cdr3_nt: TGTGCCAGCAGCTCAGCGGAGGGCTGTGGCTACACCTTC; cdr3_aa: CASSSAEGCGYTF
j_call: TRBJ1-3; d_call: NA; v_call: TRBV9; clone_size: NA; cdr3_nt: TGTGCCAGCAGCCCAACATCTGGAAACACCATATATTTT; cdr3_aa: CASSPTSGNTIYF
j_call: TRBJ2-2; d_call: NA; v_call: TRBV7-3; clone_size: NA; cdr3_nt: TGTGCCAGCAGCTTAAACGGTGGGAGTAACACCGGGGAGCTGTTTTTT; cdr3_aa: CASSLNGGSNTGELFF
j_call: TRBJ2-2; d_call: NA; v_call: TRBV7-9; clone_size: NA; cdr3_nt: TGTGCCAGCAGATACGATGGCGGGGAGCTGTTTTTT; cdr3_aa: CASRYDGGELFF
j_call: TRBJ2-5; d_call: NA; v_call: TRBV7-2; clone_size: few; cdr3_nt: TGTGCCAGCAGCTTACCCCCCTGGGAGACCCAGTACTTC; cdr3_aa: CASSLPPWETQYF
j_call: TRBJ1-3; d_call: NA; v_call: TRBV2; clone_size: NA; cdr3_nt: TGTGCCAGCAATGATGGAAACACCATATATTTT; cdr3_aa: CASNDGNTIYF
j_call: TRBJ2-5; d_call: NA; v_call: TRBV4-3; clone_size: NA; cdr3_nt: TGCGTCAGCAGCCCAAAGCTTTATAACGAGGGTGAGACCCAGTACTTC; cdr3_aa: CVSSPKLYNEGETQYF
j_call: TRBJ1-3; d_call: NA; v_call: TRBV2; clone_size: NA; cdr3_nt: TGTGCCAGCAGTGAAGAGGCAGGGCCAGGAAACACCATATATTTT; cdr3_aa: CASSEEAGPGNTIYF
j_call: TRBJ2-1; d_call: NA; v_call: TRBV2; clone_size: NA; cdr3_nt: TGTGCCAGCAGGGAAACAGGGTTCCCTGAGCAGTTCTTC; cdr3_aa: CASRETGFPEQFF
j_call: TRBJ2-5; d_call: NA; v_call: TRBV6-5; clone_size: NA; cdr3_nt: TGTGCCAGCAGTTACGTGGGGGGCCAAGAGACCCAGTACTTC; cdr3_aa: CASSYVGGQETQYF